This entry describes one TCR beta chain. Its antigen is still unknown. The source of the sample is a study of chemoradiotherapy in HPV16-positive cancers. For the study at large: A couple of HPV16-positive patients' cells yielded candidate HPV-specific clones and common motifs. Points from the study as a whole: Functional assays defining HPV-specific T cells used only a couple of HPV16-positive patients.

Generated by immunoSEQ multiplex PCR, the TCRdb table keeps only in-frame clones and is missing some. The table lists more than 3,000 clones, approximately 94% of them singletons, with 3.6% in the top ten. Samples were taken several times over chemoradiotherapy. The CDR3 runs to 15 residues. V lost 1 base, J lost 6 bases, and 12 bases lay in between. Germline V gene data show CDR1 as SGHTA and CDR2 as FQGNSA. This material consisted of tumor tissue, taken from a patient who underwent chemoradiotherapy. The V call is TRBV7-2, the J call TRBJ2-2; D perhaps matches TRBD1 (6 bases). The origin of this receptor is a human donor with HPV-associated anogenital cancer. This CDR3 is CASSLGSGAAGELFF. The CDR3 DNA sequence: TGTGCCAGCAGCTTAGGGTCAGGGGCGGCCGGGGAGCTGTTTTTT.